The 8 T cell receptor beta chains listed next were all sequenced from one sample in a study of blood T cell repertoires in COVID-19 (dated by TCRdb to 2019 to 2021). Library construction relied on the immunoSEQ multiplex PCR assay. Held by TCRdb, this immuneACCESS table contains in-frame sequences only and omits some clones. Under half of the omission traces to an unresolved V gene where checked; the cause of the rest is unknown. This sample lists approximately 400,000 clones; 88% were detected once. The biggest ten clones account for 10% to 15% of the sample. The sequencing input was peripheral blood. The origin of the receptors is a woman between 50 and 59 years old with COVID-19, enrolled during active disease.

The chain links TRBV6-6 to TRBJ2-1; TRBD1 might be the D (6 bases). V was pared by 4 bases and J by 5 bases, with 12 bases between. This CDR3 region has 14 residues. The germline gives CDR1 MNHNY, CDR2 SVGAGI (reference sequence). Here the CDR3 DNA reads TGTGCCAGCAGTTCCGCTACAGGGAACAATGAGCAGTTCTTC. As protein: CASSSATGNNEQFF.

The chain is built from TRBV19 and TRBJ1-1, with D maybe TRBD1 (6 bases). The CDR3 sequence is 12 residues long. V was pared by 9 bases and J by 6 bases, with 14 bases between. The germline V gene has CDR1 LNHDA and CDR2 SQIVND (reference sequence). The CDR3 here is CASTGNAPEAFF. The DNA for the CDR3 is TGTGCCAGCACAGGGAATGCGCCTGAAGCTTTCTTT.

CDR3 protein: CASSQGTSSGNTIYF. In DNA, the CDR3 is TGTGCCAGCAGTCAGGGGACCTCCTCTGGAAACACCATATATTTT. The V and J genes are TRBV2 and TRBJ1-3; D might be TRBD1 (6 bases). V lost 5 bases, J lost 0 bases, and 11 bases lay in between. Germline V gives CDR1 SNHLY, CDR2 FYNNEI. The CDR3 consists of 15 residues. The full variable domain, rest sourced from reference TRBV2 and TRBJ1-3, is EPEVTQTPSHQVTQMGQEVILRCVPISNHLYFYWYRQILGQKVEFLVSFYNNEISEKSEIFDDQFSVERPDGSNFTLKIRSTKLEDSAMYFCASSQGTSSGNTIYFGEGSWLTVV.

The rearrangement links TRBV10-3 to TRBJ1-5, with D possibly matching TRBD1 (6 bases). V lost 5 bases, J lost 0 bases, and 17 bases lay in between. This CDR3 comprises 17 residues. CDR1 and CDR2 from the germline V gene are ENHRY and SYGVKD. CDR3 loop: CAISPGHAIYSNQPQHF. Written as DNA, the CDR3 is TGTGCCATCAGTCCGGGACACGCGATCTATAGCAATCAGCCCCAGCATTTT.

This chain connects TRBV28 to TRBJ2-7; 9 bases agree with TRBD1. J was trimmed by 4 bases and V by 6 bases; bases with no gene match: 13. Germline lookup yields CDR1 MDHEN and CDR2 SYDVKM. CDR3 length: 16 amino acids. The CDR3: CASSPSTGTGPYEQYF. Here the CDR3 DNA reads TGTGCCAGCAGCCCCTCCACCGGGACAGGGCCTTACGAGCAGTACTTC.

The CDR3 DNA reads TGTGCCAGCACCCCGGCGAAGCGGGGGACCACAGATACGCAGTATTTT. Translated: CASTPAKRGTTDTQYF. The gene calls are TRBV7-2 and TRBJ2-3; 8 positions match TRBD2. The germline V gene encodes CDR1 SGHTA and CDR2 FQGNSA. The V segment lost 7 bases and the J segment 2 bases; nucleotides outside the gene matches: 11. The CDR3 spans 16 residues.

This clone was found a few times. Within the sample, other DNA sequences also encode this same CDR3. V usage is TRBV5-1 and J usage is TRBJ2-2; weak D call: TRBD1 (5 bases). Trimming removed 4 bases at V and 3 bases at J, with 10 bases between. The germline V gene has CDR1 SGHRS and CDR2 YFSETQ. The CDR3 extends over 14 amino acids. The CDR3 coding sequence is TGCGCCAGCAGCAGAACAGGCGACACCGGGGAGCTGTTTTTT. The encoded protein is CASSRTGDTGELFF.

The chain carries TRBV24-1 and TRBJ2-1; TRBD2 matches 11 bases. The V and J ends lost 5 bases and 7 bases, in that order; junction bases with no gene match: 6. The CDR3 runs 15 residues. Germline lookup yields CDR1 KGHDR and CDR2 SFDVKD. This CDR3 is CATSGLAGGQNEQFF. CDR3 coding DNA: TGTGCCACCAGTGGGCTAGCGGGGGGACAAAATGAGCAGTTCTTC.